This T cell receptor beta chain was sequenced for a study of untreated major depressive disorder. In this sample, this clone turned up once. The assay was immunoSEQ multiplex PCR, and TCRdb's table has in-frame clones only and misses some. The sample holds 15,000 to 25,000 clones, 85% to 90% seen once. Germline V gene data show CDR1 as MNHEY and CDR2 as SMNVEV (reference sequence). The CDR3 is 13 amino acids. V trimming: 3 bases; J trimming: 8 bases; junction bases outside the gene matches: 2. For sex, age, current smoking status and body mass index, every depressed patient had a pairwise-matched non-depressed control.

The sequence came from a woman between 25 and 40 years old in good health. What was sequenced was CD4+ T cells from PBMCs. The V and J genes are TRBV27 and TRBJ2-1; 9 bases are a match to TRBD1. The CDR3 DNA reads TGTGCCAGCAGTTTCCGGGACAGGGATGAGCAGTTCTTC. It yields the protein CASSFRDRDEQFF.